These 17 T cell receptor beta chains came from one sample sequenced in a study of blood T cell repertoires in COVID-19. Clones were read by immunoSEQ multiplex PCR, and TCRdb kept only the in-frame ones, dropping some. The top ten clones hold 5.5% to 7.5% of a sample with 65,000 to 90,000 clones, about 88% of them seen once. Sequencing was performed on peripheral blood. These receptors all come from a man older than 75 with COVID-19, enrolled during active disease.

This sequence joins TRBV3-1 (or the pseudogene TRBV3-2) and TRBJ1-1, with D perhaps TRBD1 (5 bases). The V and J ends lost 7 bases and 8 bases respectively, with 17 bases between them. The CDR3 covers 13 residues. Germline V CDR1 and CDR2: LGHDT, YNNKEL (reference sequence). CDR3 protein: CASNLGGRGEAFF. The CDR3 nucleotides read TGTGCCAGCAACCTGGGAGGGAGGGGAGAAGCTTTCTTT.

This rearrangement joins TRBV28 to TRBJ1-2, with 10 bases identical to TRBD1. Trimming removed 5 bases from V and 6 bases from J; junction bases left unmatched: 9. In germline, CDR1 is MDHEN, CDR2 SYDVKM. CDR3 length: 15 residues. The CDR3 here is CASSGRGTGAHGYTF. CDR3 bases: TGTGCCAGCAGTGGGCGGGGGACAGGGGCACATGGCTACACCTTC.

The genes are TRBV12-5 and TRBJ2-1, with D uncertain. There are 13 residues in the CDR3. Germline CDR1 and CDR2: LGHNT and FRNRAP. The V gene lost 2 bases and the J gene lost 6 bases, with 8 bases spanning the gap. The DNA for the CDR3 is TGTGCTAGTGGTTTGCACACAGTCAATGAGCAGTTCTTC. Its protein product is CASGLHTVNEQFF.

V is TRBV28 and J is TRBJ1-6; D unresolved. V was trimmed by 2 bases and J by 10 bases, leaving 6 bases between them. The germline CDR1 and CDR2 sequences are MDHEN and SYDVKM. The CDR3 runs to 12 residues. CDR3 amino acids: CASSLRGSPLHF. The CDR3 DNA is TGTGCCAGCAGTTTAAGAGGCTCACCCCTCCACTTT.

This clone showed up just a few times. V and J are TRBV14 and TRBJ1-4; D gene unclear. The germline gives CDR1 SGHDN, CDR2 FVKESK. The V end lost 3 bases, the J end lost 8 bases, and 7 bases lay between the germline ends. The CDR3 extends over 12 amino acids. The CDR3, as DNA: TGTGCCAGCAGCCATGCTAGAGAAAAACTGTTTTTT. Protein product: CASSHAREKLFF.

The gene calls are TRBV5-1 and TRBJ2-7; unclear D gene. This CDR3 contains 14 residues. V was trimmed by 1 base and J by 0 bases, leaving 8 bases between them. Germline CDR1 is SGHRS and CDR2 is YFSETQ. CDR3 in amino acids: CASSLISSSYEQYF. CDR3 nucleotide sequence: TGCGCCAGCAGCTTGATTAGTAGCTCCTACGAGCAGTACTTC.

This chain uses TRBV19 with TRBJ1-1, with TRBD1 as a possible D gene (6 bases). The germline gives CDR1 LNHDA, CDR2 SQIVND (reference sequence). The CDR3 extends over 17 amino acids. V was shortened by 7 bases and J by 0 bases, with 21 bases between the two germline ends. The CDR3 region has the DNA TGTGCCAGTACCCGCCGCGGACAGCTGTTCCTGAACACTGAAGCTTTCTTT. It specifies CASTRRGQLFLNTEAFF.

The V and J genes are TRBV3-1 (or the pseudogene TRBV3-2) and TRBJ1-1, with D perhaps TRBD1 (5 bases). The CDR3 is made up of 14 amino acids. V lost 4 bases to trimming and J lost 1 base, with 10 bases between them. Germline values: CDR1 LGHDT, CDR2 YNNKEL (reference sequence). CDR3 loop: CASSLSRANTEAFF. For the CDR3, the DNA is TGTGCCAGCAGCCTTAGCAGGGCGAACACTGAAGCTTTCTTT.

The chain employs TRBV28 and TRBJ1-5, with a weak D call TRBD1 (5 bases). Looked up from germline, CDR1 is MDHEN and CDR2 is SYDVKM. The CDR3 consists of 14 residues. Trimming stripped 3 bases from V and 5 bases from J, with 11 bases between. This chain's CDR3 is CASSLASGDQPQHF. For the CDR3, the DNA is TGTGCCAGCAGTTTGGCTTCGGGGGATCAGCCCCAGCATTTT.

The CDR3 nucleotides read TGCGCCAGCAGCCAAGCTCCTGGGCCAGATACGCAGTATTTT. It is translated as CASSQAPGPDTQYF. The rearrangement uses TRBV4-1 and TRBJ2-3; D gene ambiguous. The germline V gene has CDR1 MGHRA and CDR2 YSYEKL. The germline V and J ends were trimmed by 1 base and 4 bases, with 9 bases remaining between them. The CDR3 totals 14 residues.

The chain is built from TRBV5-1 and TRBJ1-6; D is perhaps TRBD1 (6 bases). The CDR3 runs 15 residues. Trimming took 9 bases from V and 7 from J, leaving 20 bases between them. Germline lookup yields CDR1 SGHRS and CDR2 YFSETQ. CDR3 residues: CATKGVAGQNSPLHF. The DNA for the CDR3 is TGCGCCACAAAGGGGGTCGCAGGGCAGAATTCACCCCTCCACTTT. The entire variable domain, with the rest obtained from reference TRBV5-1 and TRBJ1-6, is as follows: KAGVTQTPRYLIKTRGQQVTLSCSPISGHRSVSWYQQTPGQGLQFLFEYFSETQRNKGNFPGRFSGRQFSNSRSEMNVSTLELGDSALYLCATKGVAGQNSPLHFGNGTRLTVT.

The chain carries TRBV7-9 and TRBJ1-6; tentatively, D is TRBD1 (5 bases). Germline V gene sequence: CDR1 SEHNR, CDR2 FQNEAQ (reference sequence). V was cut by 1 base and J by 6 bases, with 16 bases left in between. There are 17 residues in the CDR3. The CDR3 loop reads CASSLGGAGGSNSPLHF. CDR3 nucleotides: TGTGCCAGCAGCTTAGGGGGAGCCGGGGGGAGTAATTCACCCCTCCACTTT.

V is TRBV5-5 and J is TRBJ1-4, with 12 bases matching TRBD1. The CDR3 sequence is 20 residues long. Per the germline V gene, CDR1 is SGHKS and CDR2 is YYEKEE (reference sequence). With 4 bases clipped from V and 7 bases from J, the junction kept 20 bases outside the gene matches. CDR3 DNA: TGTGCCAGCAGCCCTATCTTAAAAACCGGGACAGGGGGCGCCGGTGAAAAACTGTTTTTT. Protein product: CASSPILKTGTGGAGEKLFF.

The sample holds one count of this clone. The chain recombines TRBV9 with TRBJ1-1; D possibly corresponds to TRBD1 (5 bases). CDR3 length equals 14 residues. CDR1 SGDLS and CDR2 YYNGEE come from the germline V gene. V gave up 4 bases and J gave up 1 base, with 11 bases separating them. Here the CDR3 reads CASSKGEANTEAFF. CDR3 in DNA: TGTGCCAGCAGCAAAGGGGAGGCGAACACTGAAGCTTTCTTT.

The chain couples TRBV18 to TRBJ2-7; a weak D match, TRBD1 (6 bases). The CDR3 totals 15 residues. V was cut by 2 bases and J by 0 bases, with 11 bases left in between. Germline assignment: CDR1 KGHSH and CDR2 LQKENI. CDR3 residues: CASSPMGASSYEQYF. The CDR3 DNA sequence: TGTGCCAGCTCACCAATGGGGGCCTCCTCCTACGAGCAGTACTTC.

This chain links TRBV6-6 with TRBJ1-1; D unclear. CDR3 length: 13 amino acids. Germline assignment: CDR1 MNHNY and CDR2 SVGAGI (reference sequence). V shed 6 bases and J shed 1 base, with 9 bases lying between them. The CDR3 here is CASSLKANTEAFF. The CDR3 coding sequence is TGTGCCAGCAGCTTGAAAGCGAACACTGAAGCTTTCTTT.

The genes are TRBV4-1 and TRBJ2-5; tentative D call: TRBD1 (5 bases). The CDR3 runs to 17 residues. Germline lookup yields CDR1 MGHRA and CDR2 YSYEKL. The germline V and J ends were trimmed by 0 bases and 1 base, with 15 bases remaining between them. CDR3 protein: CASSQEGGRATQETQYF. As DNA, the CDR3 is TGCGCCAGCAGCCAAGAAGGCGGCAGGGCGACCCAAGAGACCCAGTACTTC.